Listed below are T cell receptor beta chains from one sample, sequenced in a study of shared clonotypes between healthy human individuals. The data were produced by immunoSEQ multiplex PCR, yet TCRdb's version contains in-frame clones alone and is incomplete. The repertoire holds approximately 2,000,000 clones, with 93% as singletons. Sequences were obtained from naive CD8+ T cells from PBMCs. The receptors here all came from a man between 18 and 35 years old in good health. Some clones in this sample may be carry-over from other donors' samples. The CDR3 runs from the conserved cysteine through the conserved F or W. Fields, in order: CDR3 DNA, CDR3 protein, clone size, V gene, D gene, J gene, CDR3 length. The D gene is left open where the match is weak. The size field is filled for only some rows; it gives once, few, many or a size class.

CDR3 DNA: TGTGCCAGCGCAAGGCTTCTGAATCCCCACAATGAGCAGTTCTTC
CDR3 protein: CASARLLNPHNEQFF
clone size: .
V gene: TRBV2
D gene: .
J gene: TRBJ2-1
CDR3 length: 15

CDR3 DNA: TGCGCCAGCAGCCAAGATCAATCCTTTATTTACACCGGGGAGCTGTTTTTT
CDR3 protein: CASSQDQSFIYTGELFF
clone size: .
V gene: TRBV4-3
D gene: .
J gene: TRBJ2-2
CDR3 length: 17

CDR3 DNA: TGTGCCAGTAGTATCTCCGCAGGGGGGACTGAAGCTTTCTTT
CDR3 protein: CASSISAGGTEAFF
clone size: .
V gene: TRBV19
D gene: TRBD1
J gene: TRBJ1-1
CDR3 length: 14

CDR3 DNA: TGTGCCAGCAGTTTACCCCGGGACAGCATGAACACTGAAGCTTTCTTT
CDR3 protein: CASSLPRDSMNTEAFF
clone size: .
V gene: TRBV28
D gene: TRBD1
J gene: TRBJ1-1
CDR3 length: 16

CDR3 DNA: TGTGCCAGCAGTGACGGGACTAGCAGTTACGAGCAGTACTTC
CDR3 protein: CASSDGTSSYEQYF
clone size: .
V gene: TRBV6-4
D gene: TRBD2
J gene: TRBJ2-7
CDR3 length: 14

CDR3 DNA: TGCGCCAGCAGCTTGGTCGCGCGGGCAGGTGGGTCCTACGAGCAGTACTTC
CDR3 protein: CASSLVARAGGSYEQYF
clone size: .
V gene: TRBV5-1
D gene: .
J gene: TRBJ2-7
CDR3 length: 17

CDR3 DNA: TGCGCCAGCAGCCCGGGAGGGGGACTAGCGGACTACAATGAGCAGTTCTTC
CDR3 protein: CASSPGGGLADYNEQFF
clone size: once
V gene: TRBV5-1
D gene: TRBD2
J gene: TRBJ2-1
CDR3 length: 17

CDR3 DNA: TGTGCCAGCAGCGTAGCGGACAGGCCATATGGCTACACCTTC
CDR3 protein: CASSVADRPYGYTF
clone size: .
V gene: TRBV9
D gene: TRBD1
J gene: TRBJ1-2
CDR3 length: 14

CDR3 DNA: TGTGCCAGCAGCGCCGGGACAGCCATACTTGGCTACACCTTC
CDR3 protein: CASSAGTAILGYTF
clone size: .
V gene: TRBV2
D gene: TRBD1
J gene: TRBJ1-2
CDR3 length: 14

CDR3 DNA: TGTGCCAGCAGCCCTCGTCTCGGGGCGACTGAAGCTTTCTTT
CDR3 protein: CASSPRLGATEAFF
clone size: .
V gene: TRBV27
D gene: .
J gene: TRBJ1-1
CDR3 length: 14

CDR3 DNA: TGTGCCAGCAGCGCGACAGGGTTAGGCACTGAAGCTTTCTTT
CDR3 protein: CASSATGLGTEAFF
clone size: .
V gene: TRBV5-4
D gene: TRBD1
J gene: TRBJ1-1
CDR3 length: 14

CDR3 DNA: TGTGCCAGCAGCGTAGAGAGCAGCGGGAGCCTCCCCTACGAGCAGTACTTC
CDR3 protein: CASSVESSGSLPYEQYF
clone size: .
V gene: TRBV9
D gene: TRBD2
J gene: TRBJ2-7
CDR3 length: 17

CDR3 DNA: TGTGCCAGCAGTTCCCGACCCGGAGGGCCTGGGGCCAACGTCCTGACTTTC
CDR3 protein: CASSSRPGGPGANVLTF
clone size: .
V gene: TRBV27
D gene: .
J gene: TRBJ2-6
CDR3 length: 17

CDR3 DNA: TGTGCCAGCAGCCCGGGGCTAGCGGGAGTTATCAATGAGCAGTTCTTC
CDR3 protein: CASSPGLAGVINEQFF
clone size: .
V gene: TRBV5-6
D gene: TRBD2
J gene: TRBJ2-1
CDR3 length: 16

CDR3 DNA: TGTGCCAGTAGTGCCCTAGGGAAGGACTCTGGAAACACCATATATTTT
CDR3 protein: CASSALGKDSGNTIYF
clone size: .
V gene: TRBV19
D gene: .
J gene: TRBJ1-3
CDR3 length: 16

CDR3 DNA: TGTGCCAGCAGCCCCCGAGTTGGGAACGAGCAGTACTTC
CDR3 protein: CASSPRVGNEQYF
clone size: .
V gene: TRBV9
D gene: .
J gene: TRBJ2-7
CDR3 length: 13

CDR3 DNA: TGTGCCAGCAGTTCGCCGGGAAGAGGTGAAAAACTGTTTTTT
CDR3 protein: CASSSPGRGEKLFF
clone size: .
V gene: TRBV27
D gene: .
J gene: TRBJ1-4
CDR3 length: 14

CDR3 DNA: TGTGCCAGCAGCTTACCGATGGGGCAGGGGGCCTACAATGAGCAGTTCTTC
CDR3 protein: CASSLPMGQGAYNEQFF
clone size: once
V gene: TRBV7-8
D gene: TRBD1
J gene: TRBJ2-1
CDR3 length: 17

CDR3 DNA: TGTGCCAGTAGTATTTCCGGGGCCTACGAGCAGTACTTC
CDR3 protein: CASSISGAYEQYF
clone size: once
V gene: TRBV19
D gene: .
J gene: TRBJ2-7
CDR3 length: 13

CDR3 DNA: TGTGCCAGCAGCCCCATTCTAGCGGGAGGTTATGAGCAGTACTTC
CDR3 protein: CASSPILAGGYEQYF
clone size: .
V gene: TRBV14
D gene: TRBD2
J gene: TRBJ2-7
CDR3 length: 15

CDR3 DNA: TGTGCCAGCAGCTTAGGACTAGCGGTACCTGTAACGCAGTATTTT
CDR3 protein: CASSLGLAVPVTQYF
clone size: .
V gene: TRBV7-8
D gene: TRBD2
J gene: TRBJ2-3
CDR3 length: 15

CDR3 DNA: TGTGCCAGCAGTCGGACAGGGGTGGATGAAAAACTGTTTTTT
CDR3 protein: CASSRTGVDEKLFF
clone size: .
V gene: TRBV27
D gene: TRBD1
J gene: TRBJ1-4
CDR3 length: 14

CDR3 DNA: TGTGCCAGCAGCCCCGAAGGACTTGTGGAGCTGTTTTTT
CDR3 protein: CASSPEGLVELFF
clone size: .
V gene: TRBV7-9
D gene: .
J gene: TRBJ2-2
CDR3 length: 13

CDR3 DNA: TGTGCCAGCAGCCCCTCGGGGAGGGGAAGTGAGCAGTTCTTC
CDR3 protein: CASSPSGRGSEQFF
clone size: .
V gene: TRBV7-9
D gene: TRBD2
J gene: TRBJ2-1
CDR3 length: 14

CDR3 DNA: TGTGCCAGCAGTTACTCCACAGGGAAGATCTCCTACGAGCAGTACTTC
CDR3 protein: CASSYSTGKISYEQYF
clone size: once
V gene: TRBV6-5
D gene: .
J gene: TRBJ2-7
CDR3 length: 16

CDR3 DNA: TGTGCCAGCAGCCGTTCGATACGCACAGCCAACACTGAAGCTTTCTTT
CDR3 protein: CASSRSIRTANTEAFF
clone size: .
V gene: TRBV28
D gene: .
J gene: TRBJ1-1
CDR3 length: 16

CDR3 DNA: TGTGCCAGCAGTCCCGCGGGACTAGCTGTTTCGTTTTACTTC
CDR3 protein: CASSPAGLAVSFYF
clone size: once
V gene: TRBV6-5
D gene: TRBD2
J gene: TRBJ2-7
CDR3 length: 14

CDR3 DNA: TGTGCCAGCAGCTTGGTAGGGGCAGGAGCCTACGAGCAGTACTTC
CDR3 protein: CASSLVGAGAYEQYF
clone size: .
V gene: TRBV5-6
D gene: .
J gene: TRBJ2-7
CDR3 length: 15

CDR3 DNA: TGTGCCAGCAAGAGAGGACTAGCGGACTCCTACGAGCAGTACTTC
CDR3 protein: CASKRGLADSYEQYF
clone size: many
V gene: TRBV27
D gene: TRBD2
J gene: TRBJ2-7
CDR3 length: 15

CDR3 DNA: TGTGCCAGCAGCTTAGCGGAGGGGGCCCGTGAGCAGTTCTTC
CDR3 protein: CASSLAEGAREQFF
clone size: .
V gene: TRBV7-9
D gene: .
J gene: TRBJ2-1
CDR3 length: 14

CDR3 DNA: TGCGCCAGCAGCCGGACGGATGAGCAGTTCTTC
CDR3 protein: CASSRTDEQFF
clone size: .
V gene: TRBV4-1
D gene: .
J gene: TRBJ2-1
CDR3 length: 11

CDR3 DNA: TGTGCCAGCAGCCCCCGCAAGCGGGAGAACACCGGGGAGCTGTTTTTT
CDR3 protein: CASSPRKRENTGELFF
clone size: .
V gene: TRBV7-8
D gene: TRBD2
J gene: TRBJ2-2
CDR3 length: 16

CDR3 DNA: TGTGCCAGCAGCGACACACTGAACACTGAAGCTTTCTTT
CDR3 protein: CASSDTLNTEAFF
clone size: .
V gene: TRBV6-6
D gene: .
J gene: TRBJ1-1
CDR3 length: 13

CDR3 DNA: TGTGCCAGCAGTTTTTTGGACGGGAGGGGGAGGTCGTCCGACACAGATACGCAGTATTTT
CDR3 protein: CASSFLDGRGRSSDTDTQYF
clone size: .
V gene: TRBV27
D gene: TRBD2
J gene: TRBJ2-3
CDR3 length: 20

CDR3 DNA: TGCAGCGTTCCGCCGGGACTCAGGGGGCGGGAGACCCAGTACTTC
CDR3 protein: CSVPPGLRGRETQYF
clone size: .
V gene: TRBV29-1
D gene: TRBD1
J gene: TRBJ2-5
CDR3 length: 15

CDR3 DNA: TGTGCCACCAGCAGATCAGGGAGCACAGATACGCAGTATTTT
CDR3 protein: CATSRSGSTDTQYF
clone size: .
V gene: TRBV15
D gene: .
J gene: TRBJ2-3
CDR3 length: 14

CDR3 DNA: TGCAGCGCACGGGGGGGCCCATCCTACGAGCAGTACTTC
CDR3 protein: CSARGGPSYEQYF
clone size: .
V gene: TRBV29-1
D gene: TRBD2
J gene: TRBJ2-7
CDR3 length: 13

CDR3 DNA: TGTGCCAGCAGTCTCCTCCAGGAGACCGGGGAGCTGTTTTTT
CDR3 protein: CASSLLQETGELFF
clone size: once
V gene: TRBV28
D gene: .
J gene: TRBJ2-2
CDR3 length: 14

CDR3 DNA: TGTGCCAGCTCACCCTTACACGCTACAGAGTCTATGGCATCAGATACGCAGTATTTT
CDR3 protein: CASSPLHATESMASDTQYF
clone size: .
V gene: TRBV18
D gene: .
J gene: TRBJ2-3
CDR3 length: 19

CDR3 DNA: TGTGCCAGCAGCCGAGTGACTAGCGGGAGGTACGAGCAGTACTTC
CDR3 protein: CASSRVTSGRYEQYF
clone size: .
V gene: TRBV13
D gene: TRBD2
J gene: TRBJ2-7
CDR3 length: 15

CDR3 DNA: TGTGCCAGTACCCCGGGAAGAACAGGTCCTGAAGCTTTCTTT
CDR3 protein: CASTPGRTGPEAFF
clone size: .
V gene: TRBV19
D gene: .
J gene: TRBJ1-1
CDR3 length: 14

CDR3 DNA: TGTGCCAGCAGCGATCCAGGGGGGGGCGCTAATAATACGCAGTATTTT
CDR3 protein: CASSDPGGGANNTQYF
clone size: once
V gene: TRBV5-4
D gene: .
J gene: TRBJ2-3
CDR3 length: 16

CDR3 DNA: TGTGCCAGCAGCTCGGAGGACGGGAACACTGAAGCTTTCTTT
CDR3 protein: CASSSEDGNTEAFF
clone size: .
V gene: TRBV7-9
D gene: .
J gene: TRBJ1-1
CDR3 length: 14

CDR3 DNA: TGTGCCAGCAGCGAAAGGGATAGCAATCAGCCCCAGCATTTT
CDR3 protein: CASSERDSNQPQHF
clone size: .
V gene: TRBV7-9
D gene: .
J gene: TRBJ1-5
CDR3 length: 14

CDR3 DNA: TGCAGCGTGGGCCGGGACGGACCGTATGGCTACACCTTC
CDR3 protein: CSVGRDGPYGYTF
clone size: .
V gene: TRBV29-1
D gene: .
J gene: TRBJ1-2
CDR3 length: 13

CDR3 DNA: TGTGCCAGCAGCGAGGGGGACCCGAACACTGAAGCTTTCTTT
CDR3 protein: CASSEGDPNTEAFF
clone size: .
V gene: TRBV9
D gene: .
J gene: TRBJ1-1
CDR3 length: 14

CDR3 DNA: TGTGCCAGCAGTGGCTATCGGGACAGGGCCTACGAGCAGTACTTC
CDR3 protein: CASSGYRDRAYEQYF
clone size: .
V gene: TRBV28
D gene: TRBD1
J gene: TRBJ2-7
CDR3 length: 15

CDR3 DNA: TGTGCCAGTAGTGCGTCTTTCCGGGCTGAAGCTTTCTTT
CDR3 protein: CASSASFRAEAFF
clone size: .
V gene: TRBV19
D gene: .
J gene: TRBJ1-1
CDR3 length: 13

CDR3 DNA: TGTGCCAGCAGCTCAAAGGCTAGGGCAGGGGGCTTCTACGAGCAGTACTTC
CDR3 protein: CASSSKARAGGFYEQYF
clone size: .
V gene: TRBV7-2
D gene: TRBD1
J gene: TRBJ2-7
CDR3 length: 17

CDR3 DNA: TGTGCCAGCAGCTTTTACGGTCAGCCCCAGCATTTT
CDR3 protein: CASSFYGQPQHF
clone size: .
V gene: TRBV7-7
D gene: .
J gene: TRBJ1-5
CDR3 length: 12

CDR3 DNA: TGCGCCAGCAGCCCCTCGACAGGGGGCAATCAGCCCCAGCATTTT
CDR3 protein: CASSPSTGGNQPQHF
clone size: .
V gene: TRBV4-3
D gene: TRBD1
J gene: TRBJ1-5
CDR3 length: 15

CDR3 DNA: TGTGCCAGCAGCCTTTCAGGGGACAGTGAAGCTTTCTTT
CDR3 protein: CASSLSGDSEAFF
clone size: .
V gene: TRBV7-9
D gene: TRBD1
J gene: TRBJ1-1
CDR3 length: 13

CDR3 DNA: TGTGCCATCAGTGAATCTGGCACCGGGGAGCTGTTTTTT
CDR3 protein: CAISESGTGELFF
clone size: few
V gene: TRBV10-3
D gene: .
J gene: TRBJ2-2
CDR3 length: 13

CDR3 DNA: TGTGCCAGTAGTACGCTAGGGGCCGGGGAGCTGTTTTTT
CDR3 protein: CASSTLGAGELFF
clone size: once
V gene: TRBV19
D gene: .
J gene: TRBJ2-2
CDR3 length: 13

CDR3 DNA: TGCGCCAGCAGCCAAGATGGGGGGCACACCGGGGAGCTGTTTTTT
CDR3 protein: CASSQDGGHTGELFF
clone size: once
V gene: TRBV4-1
D gene: .
J gene: TRBJ2-2
CDR3 length: 15